Presented here are 21 T cell receptor beta chains from one specimen sequenced in a study of cytomegalovirus exposure and HLA in healthy donors. The primer mix had 60 Vbeta and 13 Jbeta primers. Libraries were prepared by immunoSEQ multiplex PCR; TCRdb keeps only in-frame clonotypes and omits some of them. The table lists roughly 120,000 clones, about 8.6% of them singletons, with 5.5% to 7.5% in the top ten. The sequenced sample was PBMCs. These receptors originate from a woman in her 40s in good health and CMV-seropositive.

This clone was seen only a few times. CDR3 region: CAWSADRGTEAFF. CDR3 bases: TGTGCCTGGAGCGCGGACCGGGGGACTGAAGCTTTCTTT. The chain uses TRBV30 and TRBJ1-1; perhaps TRBD1 as D (5 bases). Germline lookup yields CDR1 GTSNPN and CDR2 SVGIG (reference sequence). V lost 3 bases and J lost 5, with 13 bases in between. This CDR3 is 13 amino acids long.

The chain employs TRBV7-6 and TRBJ2-1, with 10 bases fitting TRBD2. Unmatched junction bases numbered 4, after V lost 4 bases and J lost 7 bases. The V gene's germline CDR1 is SGHVS and CDR2 FNYEAQ. This CDR3 has 14 residues. CDR3 bases: TGTGCCAGCAGCTCACTAGCGGGGTCTAATGAGCAGTTCTTC. Translation: CASSSLAGSNEQFF.

As concerns this clone: Other DNA sequences in the sample encode the same CDR3. J is TRBJ1-4 and V is TRBV18; D unclear. CDR1 is KGHSH and CDR2 is LQKENI in the germline V gene. The CDR3 spans 14 residues. With 0 bases removed from V and 8 bases from J, the gap between germline ends came to 10 bases. CDR3 coding DNA: TGTGCCAGCTCACCACCGCCGGGAGGAGAAAAACTGTTTTTT. Translation gives CASSPPPGGEKLFF.

This chain joins TRBV30 and TRBJ1-3, with D possibly being TRBD1 (5 bases). This CDR3 spans 14 amino acids. Trimming pared 0 bases from V and 1 base from J, leaving 7 bases between. The germline V gene has CDR1 GTSNPN and CDR2 SVGIG (reference sequence). Here the CDR3 reads CAWSVAGSGNTIYF. DNA for the CDR3: TGTGCCTGGAGTGTAGCAGGGTCTGGAAACACCATATATTTT.

This clone has only a few counts. The rearrangement uses TRBV29-1 and TRBJ2-2; 8 bases are shared with TRBD1. J was trimmed by 1 base and V by 3 bases; bases with no gene match: 1. This CDR3 is built from 14 residues. Looked up from germline, CDR1 is SQVTM and CDR2 is ANQGSEA. The CDR3 here is CSVDGTGNTGELFF. For the CDR3, the DNA is TGCAGCGTTGACGGGACAGGGAACACCGGGGAGCTGTTTTTT.

This chain links TRBV27 with TRBJ2-5; possibly TRBD1 for D (5 bases). CDR1 and CDR2 from the germline V gene are MNHEY and SMNVEV (reference sequence). There are 15 residues in the CDR3. V shed 5 bases and J shed 7 bases, with 20 bases lying between them. The CDR3 region is CASSPADMSTVTQYF. The CDR3 bases are TGTGCCAGCAGTCCCGCGGACATGTCGACCGTGACCCAGTACTTC.

The CDR3 protein is CAWTGTSFPGELFF. DNA for the CDR3: TGTGCCTGGACAGGGACTAGCTTCCCCGGGGAGCTGTTTTTT. The chain recombines TRBV30 with TRBJ2-2; 9 bases are shared with TRBD2. Germline CDR1 is GTSNPN and CDR2 is SVGIG (reference sequence). This CDR3 has 14 residues. The V gene end was trimmed by 4 bases and the J gene end by 6 bases; junction bases not matched to a gene: 6. The full variable domain, its missing parts supplied by reference TRBV30 and TRBJ2-2, is SQTIHQWPATLVQPVGSPLSLECTVEGTSNPNLYWYRQAAGRGLQLLFYSVGIGQISSEVPQNLSASRPQDRQFILSSKKLLLSDSGFYLCAWTGTSFPGELFFGEGSRLTVL.

This clone has just a few counts. The chain links TRBV2 to TRBJ1-1; TRBD1 might be the D (6 bases). This CDR3 spans 12 amino acids. With 6 bases removed from V and 6 bases from J, the gap between germline ends came to 11 bases. Germline CDR1 is SNHLY and CDR2 is FYNNEI. The CDR3 DNA is TGTGCCAGCAGGGTACAGGGCGCTGAAGCTTTCTTT. Translating gives CASRVQGAEAFF. Based on the CDR3 plus reference TRBV2 and TRBJ1-1, the full variable domain is EPEVTQTPSHQVTQMGQEVILRCVPISNHLYFYWYRQILGQKVEFLVSFYNNEISEKSEIFDDQFSVERPDGSNFTLKIRSTKLEDSAMYFCASRVQGAEAFFGQGTRLTVV.

The V call is TRBV2, the J call TRBJ1-2; D is unclear. CDR3 length: 13 residues. Germline CDR1 and CDR2: SNHLY and FYNNEI. V dropped 11 bases and J dropped 4 bases, with 17 bases sitting between them. For the CDR3, the DNA is TGTGCCGTCAGCGGAGGTTCAGCCTATGGCTACACCTTC. Translated, it gives CAVSGGSAYGYTF. Filled out from reference TRBV2 and TRBJ1-2, the complete variable domain reads EPEVTQTPSHQVTQMGQEVILRCVPISNHLYFYWYRQILGQKVEFLVSFYNNEISEKSEIFDDQFSVERPDGSNFTLKIRSTKLEDSAMYFCAVSGGSAYGYTFGSGTRLTVV.

The chain uses TRBV28 and TRBJ2-2; D is undetermined. The CDR3 contains 13 residues. Germline CDR1 and CDR2: MDHEN and SYDVKM. The V and J ends lost 2 bases and 4 bases respectively, with 5 bases between them. The CDR3 DNA is TGTGCCAGCAGTTTAGAGAGCACCGGGGAGCTGTTTTTT. Translation gives CASSLESTGELFF.

This clone was detected only a few times. The chain links TRBV5-1 to TRBJ2-3, with 11 bases that match TRBD1. The junction had 11 bases not matched to a gene; V was cut back by 2 bases and J by 3 bases. There are 18 residues in the CDR3. Germline-derived CDR1 and CDR2 are SGHRS and YFSETQ. CDR3 loop: CASSFTGTGGSRTDTQYF. CDR3 bases: TGCGCCAGCAGCTTCACCGGGACAGGGGGTTCTCGAACAGATACGCAGTATTTT.

The genes are TRBV18 and TRBJ2-2; 7 nucleotides align to TRBD1. After removal of 4 bases from V and 2 bases from J, the junction contained 4 bases not matched to a gene. Per the germline V gene, CDR1 is KGHSH and CDR2 is LQKENI. The CDR3 has 15 residues. The CDR3 DNA follows: TGTGCCAGCTCACGGGACAGACCTAACACCGGGGAGCTGTTTTTT. Amino acids: CASSRDRPNTGELFF.

The rearrangement links TRBV9 to TRBJ2-1; TRBD2 matches 11 bases. Trimming took 0 bases from V and 2 from J; bases not matched to a gene: 7. CDR1 and CDR2 from the germline V gene are SGDLS and YYNGEE. The CDR3 length is 18 residues. The CDR3 sequence is CASSVALSGGATYNEQFF. For the CDR3, the DNA is TGTGCCAGCAGCGTAGCTCTTAGCGGGGGGGCAACCTACAATGAGCAGTTCTTC. The full variable domain, with the rest looked up from reference TRBV9 and TRBJ2-1, is DSGVTQTPKHLITATGQRVTLRCSPRSGDLSVYWYQQSLDQGLQFLIQYYNGEERAKGNILERFSAQQFPDLHSELNLSSLELGDSALYFCASSVALSGGATYNEQFFGPGTRLTVL.

The CDR3 DNA is TGTGCCAGCAGTTCCCCGGGACAGTCCTACGAGCAGTACTTC. It is translated as CASSSPGQSYEQYF. This chain links TRBV28 with TRBJ2-7, with 7 bases lining up with TRBD1. After removal of 4 bases from V and 1 base from J, the junction contained 4 bases not matched to a gene. Germline CDR1 reads MDHEN; CDR2 reads SYDVKM. The CDR3 length is 14 residues.

There are a few counts of this clone. The chain combines TRBV2 with TRBJ1-2; D uncertain. The germline V gene encodes CDR1 SNHLY and CDR2 FYNNEI. The CDR3 totals 14 residues. V was cut by 6 bases and J by 4 bases, with 15 bases left in between. CDR3 protein: CASSERTESYGYTF. The CDR3 DNA reads as TGTGCCAGCAGCGAGAGGACTGAGAGCTATGGCTACACCTTC.

This clone was seen only once. The junction departs from the called germline gene at one end, perhaps through a read error. The CDR3 loop reads CASSELAKNIQCF. The CDR3 DNA reads as TGTGCCAGCAGCGAGCTAGCCAAAAACATTCAGTGCTTC. The chain is built from TRBV25-1 and TRBJ2-4, with D possibly being TRBD2 (5 bases). Germline V gene lookup returns CDR1 MGHDK and CDR2 SYGVNS. The CDR3 is 13 amino acids.

V usage is TRBV6-5 and J usage is TRBJ2-7, with 8 bases lining up with TRBD1. There are 14 residues in the CDR3. J gave up 7 bases and V 5 bases, and 10 bases lay outside the gene matches. Germline V gives CDR1 MNHEY, CDR2 SVGAGI. The CDR3, as DNA: TGTGCCAGCAGTAAAAGGACAGGGTCGGGGGAGCAGTACTTC. It specifies CASSKRTGSGEQYF.

V and J are TRBV20-1 and TRBJ2-2, with D uncertain. This CDR3 is 11 amino acids long. Germline V gives CDR1 DFQATT, CDR2 SNEGSKA (reference sequence). The V end lost 5 bases, the J end lost 3 bases, and 4 bases lay between the germline ends. CDR3: CSAQDTGELFF. CDR3 DNA: TGCAGTGCTCAGGACACCGGGGAGCTGTTTTTT.

Worth noting for this clone: One junction end disagrees with the germline gene, perhaps due to a read error. Other DNA sequences from this sample encode an identical CDR3 as well. This chain uses TRBV5-4 with TRBJ1-6; the match to TRBD1 covers 7 bases. The CDR3 covers 14 residues. The germline V gene has CDR1 SGHNT and CDR2 YYREEE (reference sequence). The CDR3, as DNA: TGTGCCAGCAGCTCTCGACAGGGTAATTCCCCCCTCCACTTT. Its protein product is CASSSRQGNSPLHF.

This clone appeared many times. This sequence joins TRBV20-1 and TRBJ2-5; D gene uncertain. The germline V gene encodes CDR1 DFQATT and CDR2 SNEGSKA (reference sequence). V was pared by 1 base and J by 5 bases, with 5 bases between. The CDR3 covers 11 residues. The CDR3, as DNA: TGCAGTGCTAGAGGTGGCGAGACCCAGTACTTC. Its protein product is CSARGGETQYF.

The V gene is TRBV4-1, the J gene TRBJ1-2, with 8 bases matching TRBD1. J was trimmed by 3 bases and V by 3 bases; bases with no gene match: 6. This CDR3 is built from 15 residues. Germline assignment: CDR1 MGHRA and CDR2 YSYEKL. CDR3 in amino acids: CASSHPTQGDYGYTF. CDR3 DNA: TGCGCCAGCAGCCACCCCACACAGGGGGACTATGGCTACACCTTC.